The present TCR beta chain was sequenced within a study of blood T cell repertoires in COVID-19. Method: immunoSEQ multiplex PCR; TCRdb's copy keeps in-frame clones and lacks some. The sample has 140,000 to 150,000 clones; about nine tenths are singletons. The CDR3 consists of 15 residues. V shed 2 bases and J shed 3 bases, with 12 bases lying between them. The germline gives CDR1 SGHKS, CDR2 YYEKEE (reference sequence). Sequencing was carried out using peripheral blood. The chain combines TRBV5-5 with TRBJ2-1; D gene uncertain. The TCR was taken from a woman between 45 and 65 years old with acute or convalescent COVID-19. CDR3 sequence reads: CASSFRVIGYNEQFF. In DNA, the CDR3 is TGTGCCAGCAGCTTCCGGGTTATAGGCTACAATGAGCAGTTCTTC.